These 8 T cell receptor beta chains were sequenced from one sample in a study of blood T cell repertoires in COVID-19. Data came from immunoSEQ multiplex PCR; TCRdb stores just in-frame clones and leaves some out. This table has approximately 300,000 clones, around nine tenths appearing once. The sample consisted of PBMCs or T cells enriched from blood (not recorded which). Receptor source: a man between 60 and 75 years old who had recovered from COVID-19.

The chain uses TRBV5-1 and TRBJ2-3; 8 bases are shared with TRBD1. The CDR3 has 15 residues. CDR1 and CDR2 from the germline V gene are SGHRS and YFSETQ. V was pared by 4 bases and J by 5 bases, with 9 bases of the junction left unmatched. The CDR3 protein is CASSIDRGPGDTQYF. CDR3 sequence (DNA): TGCGCCAGCAGCATCGACAGGGGCCCGGGAGATACGCAGTATTTT.

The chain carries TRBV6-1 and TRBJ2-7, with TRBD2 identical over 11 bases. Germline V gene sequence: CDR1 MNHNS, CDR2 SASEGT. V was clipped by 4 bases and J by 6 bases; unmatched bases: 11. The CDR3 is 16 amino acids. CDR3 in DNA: TGTGCCAGCAGTGCAACCTTAGCGGGAGGGCCGGGCGAGCAGTACTTC. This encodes CASSATLAGGPGEQYF.

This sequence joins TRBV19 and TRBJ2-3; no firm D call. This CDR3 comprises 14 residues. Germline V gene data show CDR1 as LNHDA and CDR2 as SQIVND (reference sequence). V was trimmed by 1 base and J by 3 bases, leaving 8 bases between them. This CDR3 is CASSIVSGTDTQYF. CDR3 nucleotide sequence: TGTGCCAGTAGTATAGTTTCAGGAACAGATACGCAGTATTTT.

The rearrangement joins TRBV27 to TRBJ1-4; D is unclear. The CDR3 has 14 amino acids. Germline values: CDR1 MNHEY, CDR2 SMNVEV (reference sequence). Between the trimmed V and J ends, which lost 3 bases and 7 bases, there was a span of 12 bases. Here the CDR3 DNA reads TGTGCCAGCAGTTTCGGGTATCTAGGTGAAAAACTGTTTTTT. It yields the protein CASSFGYLGEKLFF.

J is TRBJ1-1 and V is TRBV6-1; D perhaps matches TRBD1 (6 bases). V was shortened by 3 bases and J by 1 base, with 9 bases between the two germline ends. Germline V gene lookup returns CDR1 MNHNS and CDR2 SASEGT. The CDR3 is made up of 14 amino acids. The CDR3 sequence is CASSDSRGNTEAFF. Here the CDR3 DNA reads TGTGCCAGCAGTGACAGCAGGGGGAACACTGAAGCTTTCTTT.

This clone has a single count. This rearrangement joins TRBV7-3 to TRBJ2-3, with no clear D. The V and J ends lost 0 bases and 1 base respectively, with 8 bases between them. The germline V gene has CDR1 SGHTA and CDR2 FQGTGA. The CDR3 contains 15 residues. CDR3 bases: TGTGCCAGCAGCTTAACGTATCCGGGCACAGATACGCAGTATTTT. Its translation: CASSLTYPGTDTQYF.

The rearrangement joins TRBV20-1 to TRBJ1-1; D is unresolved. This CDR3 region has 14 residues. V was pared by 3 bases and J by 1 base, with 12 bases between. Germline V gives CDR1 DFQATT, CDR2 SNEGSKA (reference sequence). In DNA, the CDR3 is TGCAGTGCTAGTGATCGGGGTGGGAACACTGAAGCTTTCTTT. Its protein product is CSASDRGGNTEAFF.

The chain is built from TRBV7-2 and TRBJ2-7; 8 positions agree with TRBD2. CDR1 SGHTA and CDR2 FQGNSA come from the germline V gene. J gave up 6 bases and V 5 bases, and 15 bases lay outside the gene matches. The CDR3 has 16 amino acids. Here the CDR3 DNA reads TGTGCCAGCAGCCCTAGGGGGGGGAGCGGGAGAGGCGAGCAGTACTTC. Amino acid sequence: CASSPRGGSGRGEQYF.